This T cell receptor beta chain was recorded in a study of human T cells and chemical hapten exposure. In regard to this clonotype: Its target is not known.

Broader study findings: The number of TCRs above 1 in 1000 frequency did not change after DPC sensitization. Since the donors had alopecia, their immune response may not be the same as that of healthy people.

CDR1 and CDR2 (germline): LNHDA, SQIVND (reference sequence). The CDR3 sequence is 14 residues long. The V gene end was trimmed by 7 bases and the J gene end by 6 bases; junction bases not matched to a gene: 5. TCRdb processed the RACE reads anew with MiXCR; each CDR3 protein has one entry. The sample carries about 380,000 distinct CDR3 sequences, about 6% recorded once. The sample's time point: patch test 2, 6 weeks after DPC sensitization. The treatment: therapeutic diphenylcyclopropenone sensitization with weekly scalp DPC. Only after blood had been drawn was each patch test applied. The clonotype originates from a woman between 18 and 29 years old with alopecia areata. Some clones in this sample may be carry-over from other donors' samples. The sample here was whole blood, taken in connection with sensitization to the hapten diphenylcyclopropenone (DPC). The chain recombines TRBV19 with TRBJ2-2, with TRBD2 matching 10 bases. In nucleotides, the CDR3 is TGTGCCAGTAAGCTAGCGGGGGTATCCGGGGAGCTGTTTTTT. This sequence encodes CASKLAGVSGELFF.